This TCR beta chain is from a study of shared clonotypes between healthy human individuals. For each subset, genomic DNA was distributed in equal portions over several immunoSEQ plates. Sorted-subset replicate PCRs used about 200 ng of genomic DNA. This amount corresponded to approximately 30,000 T cell genomes. The table came from immunoSEQ multiplex PCR; TCRdb's copy has only in-frame clones and leaves some out. The sample has 2.5 million or so clones, approximately 94% seen once. Study results and limitations: An expected dependence of interdonor clonotype sharing on sequencing depth was noted.

CDR3 length: 15 residues. V was clipped by 0 bases and J by 5 bases; unmatched bases: 3. Germline CDR1 SGDLS, CDR2 YYNGEE. Those who donated were healthy HIV-negative adults, with no recent acute infections or vaccinations reported. In regard to this clone: The antigen remains undetermined. The sample contains more than one DNA sequence encoding this CDR3.

The clonotype originates from a man between 18 and 35 years old in good health. The sequenced sample consisted of naive CD4+ T cells sorted from blood. Subset here: CD45RA+ positively selected. The chain has TRBV9 and TRBJ1-3; TRBD1 matches 9 bases. As DNA, the CDR3 is TGTGCCAGCAGCGTAGAAGGACAGGGGCGAAACACCATATATTTT. Amino acids: CASSVEGQGRNTIYF.